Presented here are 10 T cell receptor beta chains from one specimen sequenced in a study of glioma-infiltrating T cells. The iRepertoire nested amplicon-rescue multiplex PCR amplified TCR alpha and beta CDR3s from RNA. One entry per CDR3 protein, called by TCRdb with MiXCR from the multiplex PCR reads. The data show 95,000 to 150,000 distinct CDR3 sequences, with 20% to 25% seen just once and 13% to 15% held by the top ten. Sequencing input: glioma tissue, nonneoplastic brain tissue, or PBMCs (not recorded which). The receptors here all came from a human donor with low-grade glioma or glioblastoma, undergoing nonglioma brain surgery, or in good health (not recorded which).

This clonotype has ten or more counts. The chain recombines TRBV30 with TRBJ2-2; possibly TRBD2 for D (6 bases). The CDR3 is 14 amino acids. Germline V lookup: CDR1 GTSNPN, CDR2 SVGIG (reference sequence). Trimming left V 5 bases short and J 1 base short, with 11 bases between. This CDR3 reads CAWDRGGNTGELFF. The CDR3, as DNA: TGTGCCTGGGATCGGGGAGGGAACACCGGGGAGCTGTTTTTT.

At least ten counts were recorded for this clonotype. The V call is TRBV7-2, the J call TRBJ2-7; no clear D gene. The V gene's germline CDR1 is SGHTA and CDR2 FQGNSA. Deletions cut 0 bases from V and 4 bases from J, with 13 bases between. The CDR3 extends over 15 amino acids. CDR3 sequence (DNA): TGTGCCAGCAGCTTAGCAGGTGTCTATACTTACGAGCAGTACTTC. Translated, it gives CASSLAGVYTYEQYF.

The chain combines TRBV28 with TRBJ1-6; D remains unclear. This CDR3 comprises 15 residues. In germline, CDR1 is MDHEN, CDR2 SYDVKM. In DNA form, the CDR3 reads TGTGTTAGCAGTGCCGAGACGACCTTAGGTTCACCCCTCCACTTT. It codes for CVSSAETTLGSPLHF.

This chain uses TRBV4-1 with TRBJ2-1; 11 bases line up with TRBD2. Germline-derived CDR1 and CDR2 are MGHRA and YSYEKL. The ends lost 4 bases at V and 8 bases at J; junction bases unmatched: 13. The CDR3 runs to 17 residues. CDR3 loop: CASSPTSGSLLPDEQFF. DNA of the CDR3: TGCGCCAGCAGCCCAACTAGCGGGAGCCTCCTTCCCGATGAGCAGTTCTTC.

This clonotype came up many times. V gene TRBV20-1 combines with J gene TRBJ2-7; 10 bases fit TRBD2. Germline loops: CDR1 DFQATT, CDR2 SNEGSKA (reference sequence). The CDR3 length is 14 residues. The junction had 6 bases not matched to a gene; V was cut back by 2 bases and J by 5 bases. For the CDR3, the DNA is TGCAGTGCTAGACCGGCTAGCGGGAGCCACGAGCAGTACTTC. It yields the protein CSARPASGSHEQYF.

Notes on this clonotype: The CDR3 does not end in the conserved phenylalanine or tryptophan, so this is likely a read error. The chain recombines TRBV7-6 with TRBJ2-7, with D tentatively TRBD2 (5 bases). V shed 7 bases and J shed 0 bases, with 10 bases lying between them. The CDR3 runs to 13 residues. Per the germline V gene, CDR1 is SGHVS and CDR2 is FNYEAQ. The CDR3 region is CASIPGVSYEQYL. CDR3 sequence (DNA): TGTGCCAGCATCCCCGGGGTCTCCTACGAGCAGTACCTC.

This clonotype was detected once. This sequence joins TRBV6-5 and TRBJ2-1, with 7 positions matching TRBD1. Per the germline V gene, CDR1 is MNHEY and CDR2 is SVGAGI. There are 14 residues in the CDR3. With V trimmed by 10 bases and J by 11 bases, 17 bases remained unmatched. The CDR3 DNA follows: TGTGCCACGTGCAGGGGGTCGCCCGTTTATAAGCAGTTCTTC. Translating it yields CATCRGSPVYKQFF.

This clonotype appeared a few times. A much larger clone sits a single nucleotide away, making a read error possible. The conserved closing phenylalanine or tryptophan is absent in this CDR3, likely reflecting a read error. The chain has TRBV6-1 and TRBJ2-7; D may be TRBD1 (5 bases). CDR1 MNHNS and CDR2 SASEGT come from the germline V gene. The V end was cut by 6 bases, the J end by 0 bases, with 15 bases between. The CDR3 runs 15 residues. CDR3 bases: TGTGCCAGCAGAGCCCCGGACACCTACTCCTACGAGCAGTACTCC. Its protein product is CASRAPDTYSYEQYS.

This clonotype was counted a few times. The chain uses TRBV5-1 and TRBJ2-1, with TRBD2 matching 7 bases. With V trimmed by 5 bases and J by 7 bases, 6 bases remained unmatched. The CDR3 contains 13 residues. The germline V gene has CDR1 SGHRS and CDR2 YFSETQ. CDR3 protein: CASRWEGPNEQFF. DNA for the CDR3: TGCGCCAGCAGGTGGGAGGGCCCTAATGAGCAGTTCTTC.

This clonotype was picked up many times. The CDR3, as DNA: TGTGCCAGTAGCGGGACATTCAAAGAGACCCAGTACTTC. Translated: CASSGTFKETQYF. The chain is built from TRBV19 and TRBJ2-5, with D possibly matching TRBD1 (6 bases). CDR1 and CDR2 from the germline V gene are LNHDA and SQIVND (reference sequence). This CDR3 spans 13 amino acids. The ends were cut back, 6 bases at V and 3 bases at J, with 11 bases in the middle.